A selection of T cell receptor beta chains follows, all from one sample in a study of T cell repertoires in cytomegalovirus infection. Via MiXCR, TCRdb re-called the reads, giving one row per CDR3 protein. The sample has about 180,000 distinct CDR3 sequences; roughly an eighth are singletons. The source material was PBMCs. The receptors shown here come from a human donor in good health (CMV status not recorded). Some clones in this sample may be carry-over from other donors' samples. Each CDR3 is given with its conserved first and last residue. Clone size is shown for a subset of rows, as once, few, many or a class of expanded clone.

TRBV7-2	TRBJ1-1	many	CASSLAPPRAFF
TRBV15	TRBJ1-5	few	CATSRAQGEFNQPQHF
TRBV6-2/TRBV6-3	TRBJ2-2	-	CASRRDRGNTGELFF
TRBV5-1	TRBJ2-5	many	CASSLEGGQETQYF
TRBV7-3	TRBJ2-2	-	CASTRGQGGRAGELFF
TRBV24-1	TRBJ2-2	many	CATSDGTVTGELFF
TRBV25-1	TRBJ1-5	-	CASSEAGTSNQPQHF
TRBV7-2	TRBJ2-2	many	CASRSGTGSTGELFF
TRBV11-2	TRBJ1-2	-	CASSSGGRPNYGYTF
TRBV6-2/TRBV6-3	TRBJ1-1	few	CASSYWNTEAFF